The clone carrying this T cell receptor beta chain was recorded a few times. Germline lookup yields CDR1 LGHDT and CDR2 YNNKEL (reference sequence). This CDR3 has 14 amino acids. Deletions cut 1 base from V and 3 bases from J, with 10 bases between. Then a second PCR, running about 6 to 11 cycles, was carried out with a sample-barcoded 5' primer and a J-beta primer mix. TCRdb redid the calling of the 5' RACE reads with MiXCR, one entry per CDR3 protein. Of fewer than 600,000 distinct CDR3 sequences in the sample, about 27% were seen once. This sample is drawn from a study of blood T cells in healthy people across ages. No fewer than 7 million PBMCs went into each sample. Total RNA amounts of at least 5 micrograms were extracted per sample. The same data also contributed to another study, on T cells of mothers and their children.

V and J are TRBV3-1 and TRBJ2-7, with D unclear. Specimen: blood. This sequence was found in a boy younger than 10 in good health. CDR3 bases: TGTGCCAGCAGCCAAGCCCCACGAGACTACGAGCAGTACTTC. Amino acid sequence: CASSQAPRDYEQYF.